The 4 T cell receptor beta chains given below trace back to one sample, sequenced in a study of T cell repertoires in cytomegalovirus infection. No antigens are known for them. In TCRdb, the reads were re-called with MiXCR into one record per CDR3 protein. The sample lists 100,000 or so distinct CDR3 sequences; under 45% were seen once. The material was CD8+ T cells from cultured PBMCs, obtained from culture after CMV antigen stimulation. Receptors originate from a human donor in good health (CMV status not recorded). Some clones in this sample may be carry-over from other donors' samples.

In this sample, this clonotype turned up a few times. The V call is TRBV7-3, the J call TRBJ2-3; D gene uncertain. V was pared by 1 base and J by 4 bases, with 9 bases between. Germline CDR1 is SGHTA and CDR2 is FQGTGA. The CDR3 extends over 14 amino acids. The CDR3 nucleotides are TGTGCCAGCAGCTTAAGTTCGTCGGCAGATACGCAGTATTTT. Protein sequence: CASSLSSSADTQYF.

This chain connects TRBV4-1 to TRBJ1-4; TRBD1 aligns across 8 bases. CDR1 and CDR2 from the germline V gene are MGHRA and YSYEKL. J gave up 11 bases and V 1 base, and 6 bases lay outside the gene matches. This CDR3 has 14 amino acids. The CDR3 nucleotides are TGCGCCAGCAGCCAAGGACAGGGGTCCTATAAACTGTTTTTT. Protein sequence: CASSQGQGSYKLFF.

Regarding this clonotype: One base away lies a much larger clone, so this may be a sequencing read error. The J gene is TRBJ2-5, the V gene TRBV15; a possible D gene is TRBD2 (6 bases). This CDR3 spans 15 amino acids. V was pared by 3 bases and J by 4 bases, with 15 bases between. Germline V gene sequence: CDR1 LNHNV, CDR2 YYDKDF (reference sequence). The CDR3 DNA follows: TGTGCCACCAGCAGGGAAGCCGGGAGACCAGAGACCCAGTACTTC. It codes for CATSREAGRPETQYF.

This clonotype has only a few counts. The gene calls are TRBV7-8 and TRBJ1-2; D not resolved. V lost 1 base, J lost 3 bases, and 9 bases lay in between. Germline-derived CDR1 and CDR2 are SGHVS and FQNEAQ. The CDR3 has 14 amino acids. The CDR3 DNA reads as TGTGCCAGCAGCTTAGGGTCCATTCACTATGGCTACACCTTC. It specifies CASSLGSIHYGYTF. The entire variable domain, with the rest obtained from reference TRBV7-8 and TRBJ1-2, is as follows: GAGVSQSPRYKVAKRGQDVALRCDPISGHVSLFWYQQALGQGPEFLTYFQNEAQLDKSGLPSDRFFAERPEGSVSTLKIQRTQQEDSAVYLCASSLGSIHYGYTFGSGTRLTVV.